What follows describes a single TCR beta chain. The target antigen is unknown. Sorts performed in triplicate captured 320,000 or so cells each from every CD8+ T cell subset. This entry belongs to a study of CXCR3-negative and CXCR3-positive naive CD8 T cells. Findings of the study overall: Fresh PBMCs were used in most assays, and CXCR3 expression partially decreased after cryopreservation. The TRB CDR3s that CXCR3-positive naive cells carried were more hydrophobic than those of CXCR3-negative naive cells.

The length of the CDR3 is 12 residues. From germline, CDR1 is SGHNT and CDR2 YENEEA. The authors made the TRB cDNA libraries by 5' RACE using UMI labels. TCRdb re-called the 5' RACE reads, yielding one record per CDR3 amino acid sequence without DNA. This sample's clone table lists 55,000 to 75,000 distinct CDR3 sequences. V usage is TRBV11-3 and J usage is TRBJ2-2. The sequenced sample consisted of naive CXCR3+ CD8+ T cells from blood. Subset of the sample: CD45RO-CCR7+CD27+CD95- naive CD8+ T cells expressing CXCR3 (TNR3+). This sequence originates from a human donor in good health. Some clones in this sample may be carry-over from other donors' samples. The CDR3 loop is CASSLVPGELFF. Using reference TRBV11-3 and TRBJ2-2 for the parts outside the CDR3, the full variable domain is EAGVVQSPRYKIIEKKQPVAFWCNPISGHNTLYWYLQNLGQGPELLIRYENEEAVDDSQLPKDRFSAERLKGVDSTLKIQPAELGDSAVYLCASSLVPGELFFGEGSRLTVL.